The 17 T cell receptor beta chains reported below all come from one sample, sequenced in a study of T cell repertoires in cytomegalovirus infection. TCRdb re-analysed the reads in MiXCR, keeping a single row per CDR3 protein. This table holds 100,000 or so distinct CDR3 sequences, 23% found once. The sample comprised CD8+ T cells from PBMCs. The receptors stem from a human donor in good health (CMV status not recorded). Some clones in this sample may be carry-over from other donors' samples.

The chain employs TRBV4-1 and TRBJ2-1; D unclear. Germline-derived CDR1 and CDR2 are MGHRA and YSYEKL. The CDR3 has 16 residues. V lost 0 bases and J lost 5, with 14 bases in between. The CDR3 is CASSQDLGFRHNEQFF. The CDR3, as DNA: TGCGCCAGCAGCCAAGATCTTGGGTTTCGCCACAATGAGCAGTTCTTC.

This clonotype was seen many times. CDR3 sequence: CASSYAGQGSYEQYF. CDR3 nucleotide sequence: TGTGCCAGCAGCTACGCGGGACAGGGCTCCTACGAGCAGTACTTC. This chain links TRBV11-3 with TRBJ2-7, with 9 positions matching TRBD1. Germline values: CDR1 SGHNT, CDR2 YENEEA. CDR3 length: 15 residues. With 4 bases clipped from V and 0 bases from J, the junction kept 4 bases outside the gene matches.

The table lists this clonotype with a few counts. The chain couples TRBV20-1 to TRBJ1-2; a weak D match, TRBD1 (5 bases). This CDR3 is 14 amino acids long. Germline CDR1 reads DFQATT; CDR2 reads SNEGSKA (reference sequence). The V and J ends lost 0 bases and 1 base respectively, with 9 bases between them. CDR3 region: CSARDPTVNYGYTF. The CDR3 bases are TGCAGTGCTAGAGACCCGACAGTTAACTATGGCTACACCTTC.

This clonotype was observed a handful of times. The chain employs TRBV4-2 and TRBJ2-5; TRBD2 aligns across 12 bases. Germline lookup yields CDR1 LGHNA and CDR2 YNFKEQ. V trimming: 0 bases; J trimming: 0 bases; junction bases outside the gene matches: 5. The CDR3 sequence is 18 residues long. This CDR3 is CASSQDLTSGGYQETQYF. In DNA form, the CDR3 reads TGTGCCAGCAGCCAAGATTTAACTAGCGGGGGGTACCAAGAGACCCAGTACTTC.

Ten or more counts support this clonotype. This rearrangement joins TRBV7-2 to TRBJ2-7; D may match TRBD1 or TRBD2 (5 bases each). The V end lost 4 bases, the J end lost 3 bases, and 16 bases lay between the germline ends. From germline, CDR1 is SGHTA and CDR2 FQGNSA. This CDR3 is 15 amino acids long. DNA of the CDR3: TGTGCCAGCAGCTCTTGGGACGGAGGAAACTACGAGCAGTACTTC. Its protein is CASSSWDGGNYEQYF.

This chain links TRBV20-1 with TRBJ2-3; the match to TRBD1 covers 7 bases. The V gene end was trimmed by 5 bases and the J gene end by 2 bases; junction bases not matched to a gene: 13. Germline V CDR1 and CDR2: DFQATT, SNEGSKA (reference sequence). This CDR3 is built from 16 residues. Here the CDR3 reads CSAPRGPTPYTDTQYF. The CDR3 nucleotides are TGCAGTGCTCCAAGGGGGCCCACCCCTTACACAGATACGCAGTATTTT.

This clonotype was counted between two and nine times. CDR3 DNA sequence: TGTGCCACCTTTGGGCCACGTGAAGGAGAGCCTAGCACAGATACGCAGTATTTT. This translates into CATFGPREGEPSTDTQYF. This chain connects TRBV15 to TRBJ2-3; D ambiguous. Germline V lookup: CDR1 LNHNV, CDR2 YYDKDF (reference sequence). V gave up 8 bases and J gave up 0 bases, with 24 bases separating them. This CDR3 has 18 residues.

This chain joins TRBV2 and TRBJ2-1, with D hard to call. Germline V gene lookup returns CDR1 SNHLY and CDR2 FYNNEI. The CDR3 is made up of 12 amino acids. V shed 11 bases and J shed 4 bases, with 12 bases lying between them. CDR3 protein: CASQVVYNEQFF. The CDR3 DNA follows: TGTGCCTCCCAGGTAGTTTACAATGAGCAGTTCTTC.

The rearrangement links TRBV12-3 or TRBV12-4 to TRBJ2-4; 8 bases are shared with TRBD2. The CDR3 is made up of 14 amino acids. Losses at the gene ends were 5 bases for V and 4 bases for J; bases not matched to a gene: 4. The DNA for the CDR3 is TGTGCCAGCAGTCCCTCGGGGGGGAAAAACATTCAGTACTTC. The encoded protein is CASSPSGGKNIQYF.

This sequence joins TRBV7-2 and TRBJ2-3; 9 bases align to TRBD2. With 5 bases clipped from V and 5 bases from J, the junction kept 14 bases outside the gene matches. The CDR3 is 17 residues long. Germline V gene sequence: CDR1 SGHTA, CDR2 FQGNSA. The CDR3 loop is CASSPPFGGGAGDTQYF. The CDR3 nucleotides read TGTGCCAGCAGCCCCCCATTTGGCGGGGGGGCCGGAGATACGCAGTATTTT.

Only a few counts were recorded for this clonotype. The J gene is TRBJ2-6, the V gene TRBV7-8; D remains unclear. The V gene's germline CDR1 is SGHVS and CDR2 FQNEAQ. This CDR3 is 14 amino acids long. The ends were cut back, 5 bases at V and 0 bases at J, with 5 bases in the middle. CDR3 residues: CASSPSSGANVLTF. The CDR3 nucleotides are TGTGCCAGCAGCCCCAGCTCTGGGGCCAACGTCCTGACTTTC.

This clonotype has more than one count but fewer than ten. CDR3 DNA sequence: TGTGCCAGCAGCTTAGGGTCCGACTCTGGGGCCAACGTCCTGACTTTC. Its translation is CASSLGSDSGANVLTF. The genes are TRBV7-3 and TRBJ2-6; D is undetermined. V gave up 2 bases and J gave up 0 bases, with 8 bases separating them. Germline V gives CDR1 SGHTA, CDR2 FQGTGA. CDR3 length: 16 amino acids.

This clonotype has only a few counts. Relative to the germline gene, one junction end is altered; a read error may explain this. The CDR3 protein is CDSSLRDRGLAGQETQYF. The CDR3 bases are TGTGACAGCAGCTTACGGGACAGGGGACTAGCGGGCCAAGAGACCCAGTACTTC. This chain links TRBV7-9 with TRBJ2-5; 12 nucleotides align to TRBD2. This CDR3 spans 18 amino acids. Germline V CDR1 and CDR2: SEHNR, FQNEAQ (reference sequence).

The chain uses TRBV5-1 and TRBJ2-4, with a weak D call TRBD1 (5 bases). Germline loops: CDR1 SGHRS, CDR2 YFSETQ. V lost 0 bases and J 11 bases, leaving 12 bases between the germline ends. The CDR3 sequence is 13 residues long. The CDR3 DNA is TGCGCCAGCAGCTTGGCCTGGGGCAGTCTTCAGTACTTC. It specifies CASSLAWGSLQYF.

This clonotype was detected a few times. The CDR3 nucleotides read TGTGCCAGCAGCCTCAGGGGGAGTCAGGACCGGGGCATTCAGTACTTC. Translation gives CASSLRGSQDRGIQYF. This chain joins TRBV4-2 and TRBJ2-4, with 7 bases lining up with TRBD1. The CDR3 is 16 amino acids. The germline V gene has CDR1 LGHNA and CDR2 YNFKEQ. V was pared by 4 bases and J by 9 bases, with 15 bases of the junction left unmatched.

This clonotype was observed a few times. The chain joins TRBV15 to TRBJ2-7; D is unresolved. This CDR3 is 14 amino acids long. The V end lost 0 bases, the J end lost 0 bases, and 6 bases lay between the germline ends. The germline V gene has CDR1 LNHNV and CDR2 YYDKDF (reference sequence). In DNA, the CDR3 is TGTGCCACCAGCAGAGATGACCTCTCCTACGAGCAGTACTTC. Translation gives CATSRDDLSYEQYF.

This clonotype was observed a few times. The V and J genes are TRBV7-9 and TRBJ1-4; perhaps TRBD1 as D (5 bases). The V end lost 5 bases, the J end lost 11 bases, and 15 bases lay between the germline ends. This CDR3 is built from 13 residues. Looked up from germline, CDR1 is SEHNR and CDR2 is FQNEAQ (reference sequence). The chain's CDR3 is CASSPPGDSKLFF. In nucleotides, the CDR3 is TGTGCCAGCAGCCCCCCGGGGGACTCTAAACTGTTTTTT.